The entry below gives a single T cell receptor beta chain sequence along with its context. The sample originates from a study of control samples from healthy donors and cancer patients. Clones were sequenced by immunoSEQ multiplex PCR, and TCRdb holds only the in-frame ones, with some missing. The sample comprises around 150,000 clones, 85% to 90% of which are singletons, and 12% rests with the top ten. This CDR3 is 12 amino acids long. Trimming left V 5 bases short and J 5 bases short, with 10 bases between. Per the germline V gene, CDR1 is SEHNR and CDR2 is FQNEAQ (reference sequence). This chain uses TRBV7-9 with TRBJ2-7, with a possible D match to TRBD2 (5 bases). Sequencing was performed on blood. The source of this sequence is a man aged 30 to 39 in good health. The CDR3 DNA is TGTGCCAGCAGCATACTAGGGCACGAGCAGTACTTC. This translates into CASSILGHEQYF.